The following is a TCR beta chain sequence with its context. This sample was taken from a study of blood T cell repertoires in COVID-19. Repertoires were generated with immunoSEQ multiplex PCR, while TCRdb's copy carries only in-frame clones and drops some. The sample lists some 180,000 clones; approximately 80% were seen once. Trimming shortened V by 4 bases and J by 3 bases, and 14 bases separated the two germline ends. CDR3 length: 16 residues. The germline V gene encodes CDR1 SGHNT and CDR2 YYREEE (reference sequence). This receptor was taken from a woman at least 80 years old with COVID-19, enrolled during active disease. The V call is TRBV5-4, the J call TRBJ1-6, with TRBD1 as a possible D gene (5 bases). Specimen: peripheral blood. This CDR3 is CASSPTPGFYNSPLHF. CDR3 bases: TGTGCCAGCAGCCCAACCCCAGGGTTCTATAATTCACCCCTCCACTTT.